The 7 T cell receptor beta chains given below trace back to one sample, sequenced in a study of monozygotic twins with inflammatory bowel disease. TCRdb processed the 5' RACE reads again and assigns one entry to each CDR3 protein, with no DNA. The specimen's table records some 440,000 distinct CDR3 sequences. Sequences were obtained from blood. These receptors all stem from a human donor with ulcerative colitis or Crohn's disease, or a healthy co-twin of an affected twin (not recorded which).

V gene TRBV7-2 combines with J gene TRBJ2-1; the TCRdb D gene call, TRBD2, has no DNA to confirm it. The CDR3 runs 16 residues. The germline CDR1 and CDR2 sequences are SGHTA and FQGNSA. The CDR3 reads CASSPHPLPAYNEQFF.

This chain links TRBV29-1 with TRBJ1-1. The CDR3 spans 13 residues. CDR1 and CDR2 from the germline V gene are SQVTM and ANQGSEA. The CDR3 reads CSVEVALNTEAFF.

The chain uses TRBV6-1 and TRBJ1-2. Germline V gene data show CDR1 as MNHNS and CDR2 as SASEGT. CDR3 length: 14 residues. CDR3 protein: CASSDWRENYGYTF.

The chain joins TRBV9 to TRBJ1-1; TCRdb picks TRBD1, but there is no DNA to check that call. CDR1 and CDR2 (germline): SGDLS, YYNGEE. The CDR3 covers 15 residues. The CDR3 reads CASSARGGIDTEAFF.

The chain combines TRBV5-6 with TRBJ1-4; TCRdb reports TRBD1, a call that lacks DNA to check it against. The CDR3 totals 15 residues. CDR1 and CDR2 (germline): SGHDT, YYEEEE. The CDR3 protein is CASSSMAGGEEKLFF.

This chain joins TRBV15 and TRBJ2-6. There are 17 residues in the CDR3. Germline CDR1 reads LNHNV; CDR2 reads YYDKDF (reference sequence). Here the CDR3 reads CATSKQKSLSGANVLTF.

The chain carries TRBV10-2 and TRBJ2-3. Germline V CDR1 and CDR2: WSHSY, SAAADI. The CDR3 has 12 amino acids. The CDR3 reads CASKTIEDTQYF.